This TCR beta chain is from a study of cytomegalovirus exposure and HLA in healthy donors. The CDR3 length is 15 residues. In germline, CDR1 is MNHEY, CDR2 SVGAGI. This clone is a singleton in its sample. Its antigen remains unidentified. Study observations and caveats: Overall, approximately 180 TCR beta chains were annotated as cytomegalovirus-associated.

Use of 60 Vbeta and 13 Jbeta primers characterized the PCR. Data came from immunoSEQ multiplex PCR; TCRdb stores just in-frame clones and leaves some out. The sample has over 85,000 clones, around four fifths seen once. The chain combines TRBV6-5 with TRBJ2-5; a weak D match, TRBD1 (5 bases). The J call may be incorrect, as the DNA end agrees better with TRBJ2-7. The material sequenced was PBMCs. This receptor was taken from a man aged 30 to 39 in good health and CMV-seropositive. The DNA of the CDR3 is TGTGCCAGCAGCCCCGGACACTATAGCTCCTACGAGCAGTACTTC. It codes for CASSPGHYSSYEQYF.